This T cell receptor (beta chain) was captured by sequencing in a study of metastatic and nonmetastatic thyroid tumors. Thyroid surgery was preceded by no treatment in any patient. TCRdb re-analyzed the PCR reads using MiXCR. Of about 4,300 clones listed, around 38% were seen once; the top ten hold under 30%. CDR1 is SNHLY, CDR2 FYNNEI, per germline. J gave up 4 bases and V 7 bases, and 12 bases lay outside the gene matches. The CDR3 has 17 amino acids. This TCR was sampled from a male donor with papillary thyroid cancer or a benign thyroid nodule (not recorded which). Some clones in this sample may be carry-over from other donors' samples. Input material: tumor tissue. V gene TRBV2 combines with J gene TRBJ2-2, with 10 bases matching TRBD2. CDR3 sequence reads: CASNSNSGGRRTGELFF. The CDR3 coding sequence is TGTGCCAGCAACTCGAATAGCGGGGGGAGACGCACCGGGGAGCTGTTTTTT.